This T cell receptor beta chain was obtained from a study of T-cell memory formation after mild COVID-19. This clonotype has more than one count but fewer than ten. TCRdb re-called the 5' RACE reads through MiXCR, storing one row per CDR3 protein. The table shows 500,000 to 650,000 distinct CDR3 sequences, with approximately 21% occurring only once. This CDR3 is built from 14 residues. The germline V gene has CDR1 SGHTA and CDR2 FQGNSA. Trimming shortened V by 6 bases and J by 3 bases, and 12 bases separated the two germline ends. The chain carries TRBV7-2 and TRBJ2-1; the D is unclear. This TCR was recovered from an adult woman who had mild COVID-19 (a few samples of this study predate the infection). Cell type and time point are not known. The sample comprised PBMCs or a T cell subset sorted from them (not recorded which). CDR3 coding DNA: TGTGCCAGCAGGTTTCGGAGTAACTACAATGAGCAGTTCTTC. Protein product: CASRFRSNYNEQFF. Full variable domain (outside the CDR3, taken from reference TRBV7-2 and TRBJ2-1): GAGVSQSPSNKVTEKGKDVELRCDPISGHTALYWYRQSLGQGLEFLIYFQGNSAPDKSGLPSDRFSAERTGGSVSTLTIQRTQQEDSAVYLCASRFRSNYNEQFFGPGTRLTVL.